This T cell receptor (beta chain) was observed in a study of T cells in Graves' hyperthyroidism and ophthalmopathy. Study outcomes and limitations: Blood shared most expanded thyroid clonotypes above 0.001. For ophthalmopathy, model prediction preceded onset by a median about 6.2 months.

The CDR3 length is 16 residues. V shed 8 bases and J 5 bases; nucleotides not matched to a gene: 13. Germline V gene lookup returns CDR1 SGHAT and CDR2 FQNNGV. This clonotype was counted at least ten times. Its antigen is unidentified. The source material, RNA transcripts, was used to amplify TCR beta CDR3 regions. First-round RT-PCR targeting the TCR CDR3 was performed with the HTBI primer set. TCRdb re-called the multiplex PCR reads with MiXCR, one entry per CDR3 protein. The sample shows some 690,000 distinct CDR3 sequences, approximately 15% of them seen only once. Calling Graves' hyperthyroidism stable meant ophthalmopathy did not progress within 18 months.

This receptor was obtained from a man aged 50-59 years with Graves' hyperthyroidism. The chain uses TRBV11-2 and TRBJ1-4; 8 bases match TRBD1. Specimen: blood. CDR3 sequence (DNA): TGTGCCAGCCGACCTCTTCGGACAGGGCTAAATGAAAAACTGTTTTTT. Protein sequence: CASRPLRTGLNEKLFF.